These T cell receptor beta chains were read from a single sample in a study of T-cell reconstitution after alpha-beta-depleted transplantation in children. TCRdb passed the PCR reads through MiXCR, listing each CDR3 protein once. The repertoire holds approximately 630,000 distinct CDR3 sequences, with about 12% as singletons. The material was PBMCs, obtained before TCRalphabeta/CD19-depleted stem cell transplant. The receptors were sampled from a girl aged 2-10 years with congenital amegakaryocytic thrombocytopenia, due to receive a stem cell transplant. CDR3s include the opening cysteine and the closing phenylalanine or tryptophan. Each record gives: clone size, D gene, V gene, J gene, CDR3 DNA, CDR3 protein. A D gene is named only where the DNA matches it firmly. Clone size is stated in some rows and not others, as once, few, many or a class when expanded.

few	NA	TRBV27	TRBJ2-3	NA	CASSLVMGQSTDTQYF
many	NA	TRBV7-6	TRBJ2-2	TGTGCCAGCAGCTTAGCCCTCGGGGAGCTGTTTTTT	CASSLALGELFF
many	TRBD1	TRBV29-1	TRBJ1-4	TGCAGCGTTGGGACAGGGGTTGCGTACGAAAAACTGTTTTTT	CSVGTGVAYEKLFF
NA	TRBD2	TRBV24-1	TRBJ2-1	TGTGCCACCAGTGATACGACTAGCGGGACCTACAATGAGCAGTTCTTC	CATSDTTSGTYNEQFF
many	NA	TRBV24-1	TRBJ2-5	TGTGCCACCAGTGTAGTGAGAACGTACCAAGAGACCCAGTACTTC	CATSVVRTYQETQYF
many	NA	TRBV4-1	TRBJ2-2	TGCGCCAGCAGCCCCCCAGGTGGCGGTGGAACCGGGGAGCTGTTTTTT	CASSPPGGGGTGELFF
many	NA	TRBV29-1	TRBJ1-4	TGCAGCGGCCGCATGATGGGACGGGAAAAACTGTTTTTT	CSGRMMGREKLFF
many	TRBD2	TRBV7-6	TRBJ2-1	TGTGCCAGCAGAAAAAGCGGGAGCTCCTACAATGAGCAGTTCTTC	CASRKSGSSYNEQFF
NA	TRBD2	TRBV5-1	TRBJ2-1	TGCGCCAGCAGCCTCGACGGGGCTAGCGGGGGGAATGAGCAGTTCTTC	CASSLDGASGGNEQFF
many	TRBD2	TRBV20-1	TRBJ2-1	TGCAGTGCTAGCCGTGCCGGGACTAGCTCCTACAATGAGCAGTTCTTC	CSASRAGTSSYNEQFF
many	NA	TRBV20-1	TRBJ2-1	TGCAGTGCTAGAGATAATTCACTCCCGAGCTCCTACAATGAGCAGTTCTTC	CSARDNSLPSSYNEQFF
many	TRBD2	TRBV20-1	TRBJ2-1	TGCAGTGCTAGAGATCCGCTAGCGGGAGGTCTCAATGAGCAGTTCTTC	CSARDPLAGGLNEQFF
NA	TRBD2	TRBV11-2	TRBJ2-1	TGTGCCAGCAGCTTCAGTGAGAGGACCCAAACGGGACTAGCGGGGGTTGAGCAGTTCTTC	CASSFSERTQTGLAGVEQFF
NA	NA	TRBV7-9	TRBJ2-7	TGTGCCAGCAGCCTCCTTCTCATGCCCTACGAGCAGTACTTC	CASSLLLMPYEQYF
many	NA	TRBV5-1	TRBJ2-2	TGCGCCAGCAGCCGGGGATTCGGCCCCGGGGAGCTGTTTTTT	CASSRGFGPGELFF
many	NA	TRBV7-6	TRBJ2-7	TGTGCCAGCAGCGCCACAACAGTGGGTGAGGGGCAGTACTTC	CASSATTVGEGQYF
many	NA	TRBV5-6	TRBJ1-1	TGTGCCAGCACCCGGGGTGAGGACACTGAAGCTTTCTTT	CASTRGEDTEAFF
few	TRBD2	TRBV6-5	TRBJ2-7	TGTGCCAGCAGTTATCGGGTAGCGGGGGGCAACGAGCAGTACTTC	CASSYRVAGGNEQYF
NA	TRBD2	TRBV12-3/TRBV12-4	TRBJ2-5	TGTGCCAGCAGTCTAGGACTAGCGGGACCTCAAGAGACCCAGTACTTC	CASSLGLAGPQETQYF
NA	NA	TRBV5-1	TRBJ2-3	TGCGCCAGCAAATTGGTAGATACGCAGTATTTT	CASKLVDTQYF
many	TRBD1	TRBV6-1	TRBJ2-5	TGTGCCAGCAGTCCCTATCGTCGGACAGGGGAAGAGACCCAGTACTTC	CASSPYRRTGEETQYF
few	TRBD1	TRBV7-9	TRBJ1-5	TGTGCCAGCAGCGGACAGGGCGAACAGCCCCAGCATTTT	CASSGQGEQPQHF
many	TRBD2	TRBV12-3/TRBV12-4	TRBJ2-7	TGTGCCAGCAGTGGGCCGGAAGGCACTAGCGGGAGCTACGAGCAGTACTTC	CASSGPEGTSGSYEQYF
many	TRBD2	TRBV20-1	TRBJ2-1	TGCAGTGCTAGAGACCCTGGACTAGCATTGAACGATGAGCAGTTCTTC	CSARDPGLALNDEQFF
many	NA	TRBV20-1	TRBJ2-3	TGCAGTGCTAGAGATCAGAACAGGGGCACAGATACGCAGTATTTT	CSARDQNRGTDTQYF
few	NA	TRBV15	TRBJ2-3	TGTGCCACCAGCAGGGCCCTGGACAGAGATACGCAGTATTTT	CATSRALDRDTQYF
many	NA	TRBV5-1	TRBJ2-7	TGCGCCAGCAGCTTTGGGGGTCAGTTCTACGAGCAGTACTTC	CASSFGGQFYEQYF
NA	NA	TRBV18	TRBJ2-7	TGTGCCAGCTCACCGTCGAAGTTGTACGAGCAGTACTTC	CASSPSKLYEQYF
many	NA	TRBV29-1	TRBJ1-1	TGCAGCGTTGCCGCCATGAACACTGAAGCTTTCTTT	CSVAAMNTEAFF
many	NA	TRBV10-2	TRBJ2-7	TGCGCCAGCAGTGATAACGAGCAGTACTTC	CASSDNEQYF
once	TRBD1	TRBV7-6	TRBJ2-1	TGTGCCAGCAGCTTAGTGCCAGGGGGCTCTGGCAGCTCCTACAATGAGCAGATCTTC	CASSLVPGGSGSSYNEQIF
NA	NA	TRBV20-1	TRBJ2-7	TGCAGTGCTAGAGACCCCGGGACATACTCCTACGAGCAGTACTTC	CSARDPGTYSYEQYF
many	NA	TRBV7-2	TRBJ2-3	TGTGCCAGCAGCCGGGGATTACATCCTAGCACAGATACGCAGTATTTT	CASSRGLHPSTDTQYF
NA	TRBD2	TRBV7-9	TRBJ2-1	TGTTCCAGCAGCTTACTAAGCGGGAGTAACAATGAGCAGTTCTTC	CSSSLLSGSNNEQFF
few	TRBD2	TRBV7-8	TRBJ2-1	TGTGCCAGCAGCTCCCGCGGACTAGCGGGAGGTGAGCAGTTCTTC	CASSSRGLAGGEQFF
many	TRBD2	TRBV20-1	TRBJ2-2	TGCAGTGCTACTAGTAGCGGGTTTACCGGGGAGCTGTTTTTT	CSATSSGFTGELFF
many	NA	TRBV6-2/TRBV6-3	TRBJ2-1	TGTGCCAGCAGTTACTCGAGCCAGAAGGATTACAATGAGCAGTTCTTC	CASSYSSQKDYNEQFF
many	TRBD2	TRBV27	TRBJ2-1	TGTGCCAGCACCTTACTAGCGGGAGGGTGGAATGAGCAGTTCTTC	CASTLLAGGWNEQFF